The entry that follows covers one TCR beta chain sequence. The data were obtained in a study of blood T cell repertoires in COVID-19. Assay used: immunoSEQ multiplex PCR; TCRdb lists only in-frame clones, some missing. The data show 150,000 to 200,000 clones, around 79% seen once. This receptor was obtained from a woman between 40 and 55 years old with COVID-19, enrolled during active disease. The sequencing sample was made of peripheral blood.

The CDR3 region has the DNA TGTGCCATCAGGGACGGCGGGTCAAATCAGCCCCAGCATTTT. Encoded protein: CAIRDGGSNQPQHF. The V call is TRBV10-3, the J call TRBJ1-5, with D uncertain. The CDR3 spans 14 residues. Germline assignment: CDR1 ENHRY and CDR2 SYGVKD. Trimming stripped 6 bases from V and 4 bases from J, with 13 bases between.